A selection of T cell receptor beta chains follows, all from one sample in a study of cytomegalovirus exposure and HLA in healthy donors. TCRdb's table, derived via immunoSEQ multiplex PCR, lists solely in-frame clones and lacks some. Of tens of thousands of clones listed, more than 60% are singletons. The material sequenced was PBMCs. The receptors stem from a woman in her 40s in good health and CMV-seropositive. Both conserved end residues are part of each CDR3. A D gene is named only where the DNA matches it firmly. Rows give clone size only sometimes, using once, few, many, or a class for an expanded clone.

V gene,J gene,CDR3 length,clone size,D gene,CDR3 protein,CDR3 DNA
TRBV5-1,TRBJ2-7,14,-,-,CASSLAGKGGEQYF,TGCGCCAGCAGCTTGGCCGGGAAGGGAGGCGAGCAGTACTTC
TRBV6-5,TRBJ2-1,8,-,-,CAASEQFF,TGTGCGGCCAGTGAGCAGTTCTTC
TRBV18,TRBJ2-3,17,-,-,CASSPPVDSRHRNTQYF,TGTGCCAGCTCACCACCTGTGGACAGCCGACATAGAAATACGCAGTATTTT
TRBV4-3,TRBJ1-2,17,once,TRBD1,CASSQEAQGGANYGYTF,TGCGCCAGCAGCCAAGAGGCGCAGGGGGGAGCTAACTATGGCTACACCTTC
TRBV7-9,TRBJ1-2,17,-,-,CASSLATGNLANYGYTF,TGTGCCAGCAGCTTAGCCACGGGAAACCTTGCTAACTATGGCTACACCTTC
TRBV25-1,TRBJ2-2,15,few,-,CASSELGLNTGELFF,TGTGCCAGCAGTGAATTGGGACTCAACACCGGGGAGCTGTTTTTT
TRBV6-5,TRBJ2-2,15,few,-,CASSLGGGVTGELFF,TGTGCCAGCAGTTTAGGGGGAGGGGTTACCGGGGAGCTGTTTTTT
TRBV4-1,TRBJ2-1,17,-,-,CASSPTPTSRNYNEQFF,TGCGCCAGCAGTCCGACCCCCACTAGCAGGAACTACAATGAGCAGTTCTTC
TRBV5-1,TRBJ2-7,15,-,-,CASRTETGSIIEQYF,TGCGCCAGCAGGACGGAGACAGGTTCTATTATCGAGCAGTACTTC
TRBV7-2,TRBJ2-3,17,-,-,CASTTGARGGSTDTQYF,TGTGCCAGCACCACAGGGGCTCGCGGGGGGAGCACAGATACGCAGTATTTT
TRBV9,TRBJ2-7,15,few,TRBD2,CASSVESGGTYEQYF,TGTGCCAGCAGCGTAGAAAGCGGGGGAACGTACGAGCAGTACTTC
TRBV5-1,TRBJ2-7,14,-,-,CASSLEGGAYEQYF,TGCGCCAGCAGCTTGGAAGGAGGGGCCTACGAGCAGTACTTC
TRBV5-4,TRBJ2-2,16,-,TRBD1,CASSPGTGYDSGELFF,TGTGCCAGCAGCCCCGGGACAGGGTATGATAGCGGGGAGCTGTTTTTT
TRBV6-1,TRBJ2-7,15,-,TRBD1,CASSERQGISYEQYF,TGTGCCAGCAGTGAACGACAGGGGATCTCCTACGAGCAGTACTTC
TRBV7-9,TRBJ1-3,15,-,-,CASSLGSAGPSTIYF,TGTGCCAGCAGCTTAGGGTCAGCAGGGCCAAGCACCATATATTTT
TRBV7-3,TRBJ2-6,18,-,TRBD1,CASSARQGLISGANVLTF,TGTGCCAGCAGCGCCCGACAGGGTCTTATCTCTGGGGCCAACGTCCTGACTTTC
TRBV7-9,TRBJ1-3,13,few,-,CASSSEIGNTIYF,TGTGCCAGCAGCTCCGAGATCGGAAACACCATATATTTT
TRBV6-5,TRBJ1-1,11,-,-,CASSRGTEAFF,TGTGCCAGCAGCAGGGGAACTGAAGCTTTCTTT
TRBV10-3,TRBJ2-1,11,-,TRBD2,CAITGGNEQFF,TGTGCCATCACGGGGGGCAATGAGCAGTTCTTC
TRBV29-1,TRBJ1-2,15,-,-,CSVFIGTPANYGYTF,TGCAGCGTTTTTATTGGGACACCAGCTAACTATGGCTACACCTTC
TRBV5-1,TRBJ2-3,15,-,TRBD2,CASSSPGLVADTQYF,TGCGCCAGCAGCTCTCCGGGACTAGTGGCAGATACGCAGTATTTT
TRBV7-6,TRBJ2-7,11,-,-,CASSLGPEQYF,TGTGCCAGCAGCTTAGGTCCTGAGCAGTACTTC